These 25 T cell receptor beta chains were all obtained from the same sample, sequenced in a study of T cells after yellow fever vaccination. TCRdb re-called the 5' RACE reads through MiXCR, storing one row per CDR3 protein. The sample consists of fewer than 650,000 distinct CDR3 sequences, 21% of them appearing once. This specimen consisted of PBMCs, obtained about 20 days after the first yellow fever vaccination. The receptor source for this set is a man younger than 35 who received the YFV17D yellow fever vaccine.

This clonotype was observed a few times. The CDR3 DNA is TGTGCCAGCAGCTTAGTACAGGGGCAAGCAGATACGCAGTATTTT. It encodes CASSLVQGQADTQYF. V gene TRBV7-3 combines with J gene TRBJ2-3, with TRBD1 identical over 7 bases. This CDR3 spans 15 amino acids. Trimming at V came to 2 bases and at J to 4 bases, leaving 6 bases not matched to a gene. Germline V lookup: CDR1 SGHTA, CDR2 FQGTGA. Filled out from reference TRBV7-3 and TRBJ2-3, the complete variable domain reads GAGVSQTPSNKVTEKGKYVELRCDPISGHTALYWYRQSLGQGPEFLIYFQGTGAADDSGLPNDRFFAVRPEGSVSTLKIQRTERGDSAVYLCASSLVQGQADTQYFGPGTRLTVL.

This clonotype was found a few times. This rearrangement joins TRBV5-1 to TRBJ1-4; perhaps TRBD1 as D (5 bases). CDR1 SGHRS and CDR2 YFSETQ come from the germline V gene. The CDR3 is made up of 14 amino acids. V was shortened by 2 bases and J by 3 bases, with 8 bases between the two germline ends. The CDR3 bases are TGCGCCAGCAGCTTCTGGGGGGCTAATGAAAAACTGTTTTTT. Translation: CASSFWGANEKLFF.

There are many counts of this clonotype. V is TRBV7-9 and J is TRBJ2-3; no clear D gene. CDR3 length: 10 amino acids. CDR1 is SEHNR, CDR2 FQNEAQ, per germline (reference sequence). Trimming stripped 3 bases from V and 6 bases from J, with 1 base between. CDR3 in DNA: TGTGCCAGCAGCTTCGATACGCAGTATTTT. Amino acid sequence: CASSFDTQYF.

This clonotype has just a few counts. In DNA, the CDR3 is TGTGCCAGCAGCCCGGGGTGGAGTACGAACACTGAAGCTTTCTTT. Translating it yields CASSPGWSTNTEAFF. The chain carries TRBV7-6 and TRBJ1-1; D is uncertain. CDR3 length: 15 amino acids. The V end was cut by 5 bases, the J end by 1 base, with 14 bases between. The V gene's germline CDR1 is SGHVS and CDR2 FNYEAQ.

This clonotype was seen a handful of times. This chain links TRBV12-3 or TRBV12-4 with TRBJ2-5, with no clear D. The CDR3 runs to 12 residues. V shed 5 bases and J shed 4 bases, with 8 bases lying between them. The CDR3 region is CASSRSGETQYF. CDR3 DNA sequence: TGTGCCAGCAGTCGGTCAGGAGAGACCCAGTACTTC.

This clonotype occurred many times. This rearrangement joins TRBV12-3 or TRBV12-4 to TRBJ2-5; D possibly matches TRBD1 or TRBD2 (5 bases each). V lost 8 bases, J lost 0 bases, and 13 bases lay in between. The CDR3 has 14 residues. The chain's CDR3 is CASAKRGNQETQYF. The CDR3 bases are TGTGCCAGCGCTAAGAGGGGCAACCAAGAGACCCAGTACTTC.

The chain joins TRBV5-6 to TRBJ2-5; D is unclear. The CDR3 has 12 residues. Germline lookup yields CDR1 SGHDT and CDR2 YYEEEE. V was cut by 0 bases and J by 4 bases, with 4 bases left in between. This CDR3 reads CASSLGLETQYF. CDR3 coding DNA: TGTGCCAGCAGCTTGGGTTTAGAGACCCAGTACTTC.

The sample holds many counts of this clonotype. V and J are TRBV12-3 or TRBV12-4 and TRBJ1-1, with D tentatively TRBD1 (6 bases). The germline V and J ends were trimmed by 7 bases and 4 bases, with 16 bases remaining between them. The CDR3 runs 14 residues. The CDR3 nucleotides read TGTGCCAGCACTATGTGGTTAGGGGGCACTGAAGCTTTCTTT. It encodes CASTMWLGGTEAFF.

This clonotype was observed a few times. This chain uses TRBV10-3 with TRBJ2-5; 8 bases agree with TRBD1. This CDR3 comprises 13 residues. After removal of 11 bases from V and 0 bases from J, the junction contained 5 bases not matched to a gene. In germline, CDR1 is ENHRY, CDR2 SYGVKD. CDR3: CASSTGDQETQYF. CDR3 DNA sequence: TGTGCCTCGTCGACAGGGGACCAAGAGACCCAGTACTTC.

This clonotype was counted only a few times. The chain joins TRBV3-1 to TRBJ2-2; 8 bases are shared with TRBD1. CDR3 length: 15 amino acids. J gave up 8 bases and V 5 bases, and 10 bases lay outside the gene matches. Germline V gene lookup returns CDR1 LGHDT and CDR2 YNNKEL (reference sequence). In DNA, the CDR3 is TGTGCCAGCAGCAAGGACAGGGTTTTTTCGGGGGAGCTGTTTTTT. Protein: CASSKDRVFSGELFF.

This clonotype was counted many times. The chain combines TRBV28 with TRBJ1-6; TRBD1 matches 7 bases. This CDR3 is 13 amino acids long. V gave up 5 bases and J gave up 7 bases; unmatched junction bases: 2. Germline assignment: CDR1 MDHEN and CDR2 SYDVKM. This CDR3 reads CASSRDSNSPLHF. CDR3 nucleotides: TGTGCCAGCAGTAGGGACAGCAATTCACCCCTCCACTTT.

V gene TRBV7-9 combines with J gene TRBJ1-5; 9 nucleotides agree with TRBD1. The CDR3 loop spans 15 amino acids. The V gene's germline CDR1 is SEHNR and CDR2 FQNEAQ (reference sequence). V shed 4 bases and J 1 base; nucleotides not matched to a gene: 2. The CDR3 reads CASSWDRESNQPQHF. CDR3 bases: TGTGCCAGCAGCTGGGACAGGGAAAGCAATCAGCCCCAGCATTTT.

This clonotype was counted only a few times. The chain combines TRBV7-9 with TRBJ2-1; TRBD2 aligns across 9 bases. V was clipped by 5 bases and J by 4 bases; unmatched bases: 9. The V gene's germline CDR1 is SEHNR and CDR2 FQNEAQ (reference sequence). The CDR3 is 16 amino acids. CDR3 residues: CASSPKSSGKYNEQFF. The CDR3 nucleotides read TGTGCCAGCAGCCCGAAATCTAGCGGGAAGTACAATGAGCAGTTCTTC.

V is TRBV20-1 and J is TRBJ2-2; 10 positions agree with TRBD2. V was clipped by 5 bases and J by 4 bases; unmatched bases: 7. There are 15 residues in the CDR3. Germline lookup yields CDR1 DFQATT and CDR2 SNEGSKA (reference sequence). This chain's CDR3 is CSARSGGPRTGELFF. For the CDR3, the DNA is TGCAGTGCTCGTAGCGGGGGGCCGCGCACCGGGGAGCTGTTTTTT.

This clonotype showed up many times. The rearrangement joins TRBV6-5 to TRBJ2-2, with no clear D. Between the trimmed V and J ends, which lost 2 bases and 5 bases, there was a span of 9 bases. Per germline, CDR1 MNHEY and CDR2 SVGAGI. This CDR3 has 14 residues. The CDR3 sequence: CASSYPPGTGELFF. CDR3 nucleotides: TGTGCCAGCAGTTACCCTCCTGGAACCGGGGAGCTGTTTTTT.

This clonotype was recorded a few times. The J gene is TRBJ2-3, the V gene TRBV4-1; 8 bases align to TRBD2. Germline V gives CDR1 MGHRA, CDR2 YSYEKL. Trimming took 0 bases from V and 2 from J; bases not matched to a gene: 7. There are 17 residues in the CDR3. CDR3 nucleotide sequence: TGCGCCAGCAGCCAAGAATCCTACGGGGGGGACACAGATACGCAGTATTTT. Its translation is CASSQESYGGDTDTQYF.

The V gene is TRBV7-9, the J gene TRBJ2-7, with TRBD2 identical over 9 bases. The ends lost 2 bases at V and 2 bases at J; junction bases unmatched: 4. Germline assignment: CDR1 SEHNR and CDR2 FQNEAQ (reference sequence). The CDR3 has 15 amino acids. CDR3: CASSLTAGGAYEQYF. The DNA for the CDR3 is TGTGCCAGCAGCTTAACAGCGGGGGGCGCCTACGAGCAGTACTTC.

The chain couples TRBV7-9 to TRBJ1-3; a possible D gene is TRBD1 (5 bases). CDR3 length equals 17 residues. Germline V gene lookup returns CDR1 SEHNR and CDR2 FQNEAQ (reference sequence). The germline V and J ends were trimmed by 2 bases and 0 bases, with 14 bases remaining between them. The CDR3 DNA sequence: TGTGCCAGCAGCTTACGGTGGGCAGGGAGCTCTGGAAACACCATATATTTT. The encoded protein is CASSLRWAGSSGNTIYF.

J is TRBJ2-7 and V is TRBV11-2, with 10 nucleotides matching TRBD1. Germline CDR1 SGHAT, CDR2 FQNNGV. The junction had 16 bases not matched to a gene; V was cut back by 5 bases and J by 0 bases. The CDR3 runs to 19 residues. The CDR3: CASSRPATGTGDSSYEQYF. The CDR3 nucleotides read TGTGCCAGCAGCCGACCGGCGACCGGGACAGGGGACAGCTCCTACGAGCAGTACTTC.

J is TRBJ2-1 and V is TRBV4-3; no reliable D call. This CDR3 region has 14 residues. Trimming took 1 base from V and 4 from J, leaving 8 bases between them. CDR1 is LGHNA and CDR2 is YSLEER in the germline V gene. The CDR3 reads CASSQAIRYNEQFF. In DNA, the CDR3 is TGCGCCAGCAGCCAAGCGATCCGTTACAATGAGCAGTTCTTC.

This chain connects TRBV2 to TRBJ2-5; D ambiguous. In germline, CDR1 is SNHLY, CDR2 FYNNEI. V lost 8 bases and J lost 1, with 5 bases in between. The length of the CDR3 is 11 residues. CDR3 in DNA: TGTGCCAGCCAGCTCCAAGAGACCCAGTACTTC. This translates into CASQLQETQYF.

The chain links TRBV7-3 to TRBJ1-5, with D uncertain. This CDR3 is built from 14 residues. Trimming took off 2 bases at V and 1 base at J, with 6 bases between the two ends. Per the germline V gene, CDR1 is SGHTA and CDR2 is FQGTGA. The CDR3 sequence is CASSLDASNQPQHF. The CDR3, as DNA: TGTGCCAGCAGCTTAGACGCCAGCAATCAGCCCCAGCATTTT.

The rearrangement joins TRBV7-2 to TRBJ2-3; 16 positions match TRBD2. The junction had 6 bases not matched to a gene; V was cut back by 3 bases and J by 6 bases. This CDR3 region has 17 residues. Germline V gene sequence: CDR1 SGHTA, CDR2 FQGNSA. As DNA, the CDR3 is TGTGCCAGCAGCTTCGGGACTAGCGGGGGGGCCTGGGATACGCAGTATTTT. Amino acid sequence: CASSFGTSGGAWDTQYF.

V usage is TRBV6-1 and J usage is TRBJ1-5; possible D gene TRBD1, 6 bases. The germline CDR1 and CDR2 sequences are MNHNS and SASEGT. V gave up 4 bases and J gave up 5 bases, with 21 bases separating them. The CDR3 sequence is 17 residues long. In DNA form, the CDR3 reads TGTGCCAGCAGTGTTTGGTCTCAGGGCAGGGGCGATCAGCCCCAGCATTTT. Translating it yields CASSVWSQGRGDQPQHF.

V usage is TRBV27 and J usage is TRBJ1-5, with D maybe TRBD1 (5 bases). Germline V lookup: CDR1 MNHEY, CDR2 SMNVEV (reference sequence). V was shortened by 6 bases and J by 7 bases, with 13 bases between the two germline ends. This CDR3 comprises 13 residues. CDR3 loop: CASSKQEKQPQHF. CDR3 bases: TGTGCCAGCAGCAAACAGGAGAAACAGCCCCAGCATTTT.